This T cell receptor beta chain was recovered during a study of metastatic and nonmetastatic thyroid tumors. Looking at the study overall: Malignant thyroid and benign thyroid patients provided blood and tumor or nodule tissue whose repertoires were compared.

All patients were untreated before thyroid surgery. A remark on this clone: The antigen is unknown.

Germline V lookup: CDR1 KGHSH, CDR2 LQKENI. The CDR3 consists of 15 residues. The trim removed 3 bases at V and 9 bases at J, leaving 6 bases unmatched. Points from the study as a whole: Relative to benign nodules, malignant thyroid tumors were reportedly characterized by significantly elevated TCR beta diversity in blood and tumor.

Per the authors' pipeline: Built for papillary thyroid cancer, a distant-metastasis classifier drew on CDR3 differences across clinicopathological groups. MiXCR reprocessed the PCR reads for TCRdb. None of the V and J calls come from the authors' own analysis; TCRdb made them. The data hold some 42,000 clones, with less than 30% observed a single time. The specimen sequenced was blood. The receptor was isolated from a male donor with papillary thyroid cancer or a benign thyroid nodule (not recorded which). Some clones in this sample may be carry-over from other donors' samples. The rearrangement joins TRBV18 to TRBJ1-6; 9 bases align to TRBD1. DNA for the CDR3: TGTGCCAGCTCACCCGAGACAGGGGGAGGTTCACCCCTCCACTTT. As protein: CASSPETGGGSPLHF.